The 6 T cell receptor beta chains reported below all come from one sample, sequenced in a study of metastatic and nonmetastatic thyroid tumors. Using MiXCR, TCRdb re-called clones from the PCR reads. In the table there are some 40,000 clones, about 16% of which are singletons. Thyroid surgery took place with no prior treatment in any patient. Material: blood. Receptors originate from a female donor with papillary thyroid cancer or a benign thyroid nodule (not recorded which). Some clones in this sample may be carry-over from other donors' samples.

This clone was picked up many times. The V and J genes are TRBV27 and TRBJ2-3; weak D call: TRBD2 (6 bases). Trimming stripped 0 bases from V and 2 bases from J, with 15 bases between. CDR1 is MNHEY, CDR2 SMNVEV, per germline (reference sequence). The CDR3 consists of 17 residues. CDR3 in DNA: TGTGCCAGCAGTTTATCGTGGGGGGACCTACACACAGATACGCAGTATTTT. It translates to CASSLSWGDLHTDTQYF.

This clone was recorded at least ten times. The rearrangement links TRBV28 to TRBJ2-3, with D hard to call. Germline V gene lookup returns CDR1 MDHEN and CDR2 SYDVKM. V was trimmed by 0 bases and J by 0 bases, leaving 7 bases between them. The CDR3 extends over 15 amino acids. The CDR3 nucleotides are TGTGCCAGCAGTTTATGGGGGTCAAGCACAGATACGCAGTATTTT. As protein: CASSLWGSSTDTQYF. Full variable domain (missing parts from reference TRBV28 and TRBJ2-3): DVKVTQSSRYLVKRTGEKVFLECVQDMDHENMFWYRQDPGLGLRLIYFSYDVKMKEKGDIPEGYSVSREKKERFSLILESASTNQTSMYLCASSLWGSSTDTQYFGPGTRLTVL.

This clone occurred many times. Relative to the germline gene, one junction end is altered; a read error may explain this. The J gene is TRBJ1-5, the V gene TRBV24-1; 8 bases are shared with TRBD1. Germline V gene sequence: CDR1 KGHDR, CDR2 SFDVKD. The CDR3 covers 16 residues. This CDR3 is CTTSDSLRGQSQPQHF. CDR3 sequence (DNA): TGTACCACCAGTGATTCCCTCAGGGGGCAATCTCAGCCCCAGCATTTT.

This clone was observed many times. The chain recombines TRBV24-1 with TRBJ2-2, with 8 bases identical to TRBD2. The V gene's germline CDR1 is KGHDR and CDR2 SFDVKD. This CDR3 is 16 amino acids long. The J segment lost 5 bases and the V segment lost 1 base, leaving 5 bases of the junction unmatched. This CDR3 is CATSDFRAGETGELFF. CDR3 DNA: TGTGCCACCAGTGATTTTAGAGCGGGGGAGACCGGGGAGCTGTTTTTT.

In its sample, this clone was seen a few times. Possible read error: a much larger clone is one base away. The same CDR3 is also encoded by other DNA sequences in this sample. The chain employs TRBV11-1 and TRBJ2-3; D gene uncertain. V was pared by 5 bases and J by 0 bases, with 18 bases between. The CDR3 consists of 17 residues. The germline V gene has CDR1 SGHAT and CDR2 FQDESV (reference sequence). CDR3 bases: TGTGCCAGCAGCGGCCAGCCCAGCCGTTCTAGCACAGATACGCAGTATTTT. It encodes CASSGQPSRSSTDTQYF.

This clone was counted many times. The chain couples TRBV6-1 to TRBJ1-1, with TRBD1 as a possible D gene (6 bases). V was pared by 5 bases and J by 2 bases, with 12 bases between. CDR1 is MNHNS, CDR2 SASEGT, per germline. The CDR3 totals 14 residues. CDR3 sequence: CASSNLQGNTEAFF. In DNA, the CDR3 is TGTGCCAGCAGTAATTTACAGGGCAACACTGAAGCTTTCTTT.